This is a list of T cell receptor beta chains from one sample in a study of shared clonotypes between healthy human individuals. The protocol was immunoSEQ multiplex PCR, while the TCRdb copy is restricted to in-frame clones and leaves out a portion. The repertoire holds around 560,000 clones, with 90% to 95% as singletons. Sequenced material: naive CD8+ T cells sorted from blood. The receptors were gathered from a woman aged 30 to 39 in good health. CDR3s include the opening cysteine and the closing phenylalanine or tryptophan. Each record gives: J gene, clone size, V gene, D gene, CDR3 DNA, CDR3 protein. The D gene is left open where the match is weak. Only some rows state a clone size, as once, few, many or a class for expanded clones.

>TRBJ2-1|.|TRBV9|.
TGTGCCAGCAGCGGAGGCCCCAGCGGACCTACTAGTGAGCAGTTCTTC
CASSGGPSGPTSEQFF
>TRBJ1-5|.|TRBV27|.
TGTGCCAGCAGTTTATGGGCGGGGAGCAATCAGCCCCAGCATTTT
CASSLWAGSNQPQHF
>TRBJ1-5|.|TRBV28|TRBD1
TGTGCCAGCAGTTTCCCGGGACAGATATTAGGAAATCAGCCCCAGCATTTT
CASSFPGQILGNQPQHF
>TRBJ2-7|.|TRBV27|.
TGTGCCAGCAGTTTTTCCCCTGGGGCAGGGGTTTACGAGCAGTACTTC
CASSFSPGAGVYEQYF
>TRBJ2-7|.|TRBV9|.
TGTGCCAGCAGCCCGAGCGGGTTAAGCTCCTACGAGCAGTACTTC
CASSPSGLSSYEQYF
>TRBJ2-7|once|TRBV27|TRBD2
TGTGCCAGCAGTGTAGCGGGAGCCTACGAGCAGTACTTC
CASSVAGAYEQYF
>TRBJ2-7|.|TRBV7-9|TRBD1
TGTGCCACCGAATCTGCCGGGACAGGGGTCTACGAGCAGTACTTC
CATESAGTGVYEQYF
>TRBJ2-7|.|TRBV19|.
TGTGCCAGTAGTATAGTAGCGGCCGCCCTCTACGAGCAGTACTTC
CASSIVAAALYEQYF
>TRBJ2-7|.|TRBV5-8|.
TGTGCCAGCAGCTCCCCGGCACAGTTTTACGAGCAGTACTTC
CASSSPAQFYEQYF
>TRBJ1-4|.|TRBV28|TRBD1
TGTGCCAGCAGTTTCAGTCGACAGGGTAATGAAAAACTGTTTTTT
CASSFSRQGNEKLFF
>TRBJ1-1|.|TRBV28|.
TGTGCCAGCAGCCCTCCCCTCTCAGTGGGGAACACTGAAGCTTTCTTT
CASSPPLSVGNTEAFF
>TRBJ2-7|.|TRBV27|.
TGTGCCAGCAGTAAACTGGGGGGCGAGCAGTACTTC
CASSKLGGEQYF
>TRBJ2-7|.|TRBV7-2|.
TGTGCCAGCAGCTTAGATAGCCTGAGCTCCTACGAGCAGTACTTC
CASSLDSLSSYEQYF
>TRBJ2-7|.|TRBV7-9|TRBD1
TGTGCCAGCAGCCCGACAGGGTTTAACGAGCAGTACTTC
CASSPTGFNEQYF
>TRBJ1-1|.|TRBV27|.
TGTGCCAGCAGTTTAACGGCGCTTGGCACTGAAGCTTTCTTT
CASSLTALGTEAFF
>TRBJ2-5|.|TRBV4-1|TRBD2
TGCGCCAGCAGCCAGGGACTAGCTGAGGAGACCCAGTACTTC
CASSQGLAEETQYF
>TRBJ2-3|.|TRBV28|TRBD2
TGTGCCAGCAGTCTAGCGGGGGACACAGATACGCAGTATTTT
CASSLAGDTDTQYF
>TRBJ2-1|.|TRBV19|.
TGTGCCAGTAGTATAGACGGGGTTTCCCCTATGGAGCAGTTCTTC
CASSIDGVSPMEQFF
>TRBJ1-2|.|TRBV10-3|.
TGTGCCATCAGTGAAGCCCTCTATGGCTACACCTTC
CAISEALYGYTF
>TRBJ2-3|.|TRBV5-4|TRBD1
TGTGCCAGCAGCTTAGACCCGGGACAGGGGATTTCTGATACGCAGTATTTT
CASSLDPGQGISDTQYF
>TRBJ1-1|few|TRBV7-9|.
TGTGCCAGCAGCGCAAGGGGTGAAGCTTTCTTT
CASSARGEAFF
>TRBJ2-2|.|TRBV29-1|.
TGCAGCGTTGTTACGGGCGGGACTGCCGGGGAGCTGTTTTTT
CSVVTGGTAGELFF
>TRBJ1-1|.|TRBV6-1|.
TGTGCCACCCTAACATATGCCACTGAAGCTTTCTTT
CATLTYATEAFF
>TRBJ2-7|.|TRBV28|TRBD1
TGTGCCACCGACCGGGACAGGGTGGTAAAAGAGCAGTACTTC
CATDRDRVVKEQYF
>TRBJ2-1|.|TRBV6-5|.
TGTGCCAGCAGTTACTCGGAAGAGGGGTCCTACAATGAGCAGTTCTTC
CASSYSEEGSYNEQFF
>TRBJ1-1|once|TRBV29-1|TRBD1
TGCAGCGTTGAAACAGGACAGGGGGTCACTGAAGCTTTCTTT
CSVETGQGVTEAFF
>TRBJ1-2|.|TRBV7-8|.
TGTGCCAGCAGCTACGGTCAGAACTATGGCTACACCTTC
CASSYGQNYGYTF
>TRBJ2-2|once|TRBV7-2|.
TGTGCCAGCAGCTTCCCCGGGGAGCTGTTTTTT
CASSFPGELFF
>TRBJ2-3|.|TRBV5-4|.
TGTGCCAGCAGCTTTAACGGTGGCGGGGATACGCAGTATTTT
CASSFNGGGDTQYF
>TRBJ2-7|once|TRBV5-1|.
TGCGCCAGCCGGGACACCCACTACGAGCAGTACTTC
CASRDTHYEQYF
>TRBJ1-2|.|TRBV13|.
TGTGCCAGCAGCTTAGGTAGTTATGGCTACACCTTC
CASSLGSYGYTF
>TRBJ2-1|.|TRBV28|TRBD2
TGTGCCAGCAGTTTCCATACTAGCGGAAACAATGAGCAGTTCTTC
CASSFHTSGNNEQFF
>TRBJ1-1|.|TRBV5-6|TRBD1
TGTGCCAGCAGCGGGACAGGGAAGGAAGCTTTCTTT
CASSGTGKEAFF
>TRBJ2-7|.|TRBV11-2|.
TGTGCCAGCAGCCATATCGGGGACGGCTCCTACGAGCAGTACTTC
CASSHIGDGSYEQYF
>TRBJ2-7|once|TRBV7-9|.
TGTGCCAGCAGCCTTACGGACGGAAACTACGAGCAGTACTTC
CASSLTDGNYEQYF
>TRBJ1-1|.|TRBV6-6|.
TGTGCCAGCAGTTATCCCAAGGGGAACACTGAAGCTTTCTTT
CASSYPKGNTEAFF
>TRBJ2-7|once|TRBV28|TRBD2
TGTGCCAGCAGTCTAGCGGGAGGGAACTACGAGCAGTACTTC
CASSLAGGNYEQYF
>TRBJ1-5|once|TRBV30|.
TGTGCCTGGAGCGGTGGACAGTCAAGCAATCAGCCCCAGCATTTT
CAWSGGQSSNQPQHF
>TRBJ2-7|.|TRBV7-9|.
TGTGCCAGCAGCTTTGGTCGCGAGCAGTACTTC
CASSFGREQYF
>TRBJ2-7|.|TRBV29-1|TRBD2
TGCAGCGTTGAATTACTAGCGGGAGGAGGGGTCTACGAGCAGTACTTC
CSVELLAGGGVYEQYF
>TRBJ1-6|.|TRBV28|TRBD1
TGTGCCTCCAGCCCCGGGGACAGGGGAAATTCACCCCTCCACTTT
CASSPGDRGNSPLHF
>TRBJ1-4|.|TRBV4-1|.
TGCGCCAGCAGCCATCAGGCAGCCCCTGCAACTAATGAAAAACTGTTTTTT
CASSHQAAPATNEKLFF
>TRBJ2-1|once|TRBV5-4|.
TGTGCCAGCAGCTTGGTTTTCGGGGGAGGCCTTAACAATGAGCAGTTCTTC
CASSLVFGGGLNNEQFF
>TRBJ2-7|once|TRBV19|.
TGTGCCAGTAGTATTGACAGGTCGCCCCGCTACGAGCAGTACTTC
CASSIDRSPRYEQYF
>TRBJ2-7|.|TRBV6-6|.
TGTGCCAGCAGTTACCTCCTTGGGGACGAGCAGTACTTC
CASSYLLGDEQYF
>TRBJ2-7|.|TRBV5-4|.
TGTGCCAGCAGCTTGGAGGCCGCTACCTACGAGCAGTACTTC
CASSLEAATYEQYF
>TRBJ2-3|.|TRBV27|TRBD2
TGTGCCAGCATTCCAAGACTAGCGGGAGAGGAGGATACGCAGTATTTT
CASIPRLAGEEDTQYF
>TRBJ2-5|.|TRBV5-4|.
TGTGCCAGCAGCTTGGAGGCAGAGACCCAGTACTTC
CASSLEAETQYF
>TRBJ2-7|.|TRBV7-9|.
TGTGCCAGCAGCGATGACAGCCGCGAGCAGTACTTC
CASSDDSREQYF
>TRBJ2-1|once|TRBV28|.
TGTGCCAGCAGTTATGGGTCGGGACTCAATGAGCAGTTCTTC
CASSYGSGLNEQFF
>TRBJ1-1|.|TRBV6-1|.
TGTGCCAGCACAGCGGGGAACACTGAAGCTTTCTTT
CASTAGNTEAFF
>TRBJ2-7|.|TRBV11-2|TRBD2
TGTGCCAGCAGCATGGGGGGGGTAGTCTACGAGCAGTACTTC
CASSMGGVVYEQYF
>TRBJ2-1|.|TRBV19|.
TGTGCCAGTAGTATAACAGCCTACAATGAGCAGTTCTTC
CASSITAYNEQFF
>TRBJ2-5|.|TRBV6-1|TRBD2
TGTGCCAGCAGTGATTTCGGGACATCCCCGGGGGGGGAGACCCAGTACTTC
CASSDFGTSPGGETQYF
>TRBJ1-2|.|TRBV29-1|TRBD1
TGCAGCGTCGAAACGGAGGGACAGGGGTCTGGCTACACCTTC
CSVETEGQGSGYTF
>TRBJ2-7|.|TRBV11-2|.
TGTGCCAGCAGCACCCCGGGCGGCTCCGACGAGCAGTACTTC
CASSTPGGSDEQYF
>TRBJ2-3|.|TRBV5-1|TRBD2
TGCGCCAGCAGCTTGGCGACTAGCGGGAGCACAGATACGCAGTATTTT
CASSLATSGSTDTQYF
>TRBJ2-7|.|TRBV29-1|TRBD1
TGCAGCGGACAGGGAAATTCCTACGAGCAGTACTTC
CSGQGNSYEQYF
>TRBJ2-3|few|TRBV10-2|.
TGCGCCAGCAGTCCAGGCAGGGGATCACCAGATACGCAGTATTTT
CASSPGRGSPDTQYF